The clone carrying this TCR beta chain was seen just once. TCRdb redid the calling of the RACE reads with MiXCR, one entry per CDR3 protein. Of 150,000 to 200,000 distinct CDR3 sequences listed, approximately 29% are singletons. Time point described: pre-sensitization, week 0. Treatment indicated: therapeutic diphenylcyclopropenone sensitization with weekly scalp DPC. These data come from a study of human T cells and chemical hapten exposure. V was clipped by 0 bases and J by 0 bases, with 8 bases between them. The CDR3 covers 15 residues. Germline assignment: CDR1 KGHSH and CDR2 LQKENI. The TCR was taken from a woman younger than 45 with alopecia areata. Some clones in this sample may be carry-over from other donors' samples. The chain links TRBV18 to TRBJ1-1; a possible D gene is TRBD1 (5 bases). Sequenced here: whole blood, sampled in connection with sensitization to the hapten diphenylcyclopropenone (DPC). CDR3 nucleotide sequence: TGTGCCAGCTCACCACCAGGGACGGTGAACACTGAAGCTTTCTTT. Translated, it gives CASSPPGTVNTEAFF. Based on the CDR3 plus reference TRBV18 and TRBJ1-1, the full variable domain is NAGVMQNPRHLVRRRGQEARLRCSPMKGHSHVYWYRQLPEEGLKFMVYLQKENIIDESGMPKERFSAEFPKEGPSILRIQQVVRGDSAAYFCASSPPGTVNTEAFFGQGTRLTVV.